The clone carrying this T cell receptor beta chain was counted many times. This CDR3 contains 16 residues. The germline CDR1 and CDR2 sequences are LGHNA and YSLEER. V lost 0 bases to trimming and J lost 5 bases, with 16 bases between them. This entry comes from a study of T cell repertoires in cytomegalovirus infection. TCRdb recomputed calls from the reads with MiXCR, one row per CDR3 protein. The sample has hundreds of thousands of distinct CDR3 sequences, over 15% seen once. The source of this sequence is a human donor in good health (CMV status not recorded). Some clones in this sample may be carry-over from other donors' samples. The chain joins TRBV4-3 to TRBJ1-2, with no clear D. The specimen was PBMCs. The chain's CDR3 is CASSQEKGGGWYGYTF. As DNA, the CDR3 is TGCGCCAGCAGCCAAGAAAAAGGAGGCGGGTGGTATGGCTACACCTTC.